These 5 T cell receptor beta chains share one sample of origin, sequenced in a study of cytomegalovirus exposure and HLA in healthy donors. Measured with immunoSEQ multiplex PCR; TCRdb has only the in-frame clones, and not every one. The sample carries 150,000 to 200,000 clones, around 96% recorded once. Material: PBMCs. The source is a woman under 30 in good health and CMV-seronegative.

V is TRBV11-1 and J is TRBJ2-7; a weak D match, TRBD1 (5 bases). CDR3 length: 13 residues. Germline V gene lookup returns CDR1 SGHAT and CDR2 FQDESV (reference sequence). Trimming left V 2 bases short and J 5 bases short, with 10 bases between. CDR3: CASSLFKGNEQYF. In DNA, the CDR3 is TGTGCCAGCAGCTTATTCAAGGGGAACGAGCAGTACTTC.

V and J are TRBV19 and TRBJ2-1, with 8 bases lining up with TRBD2. This CDR3 contains 14 residues. The V and J ends lost 5 bases and 10 bases, in that order; junction bases with no gene match: 10. The germline V gene encodes CDR1 LNHDA and CDR2 SQIVND (reference sequence). CDR3 loop: CASSYRGGSNEQFF. The CDR3 DNA reads TGTGCCAGTAGTTATCGGGGGGGAAGCAACGAGCAGTTCTTC.

The chain carries TRBV7-9 and TRBJ1-1, with D perhaps matching TRBD1 (5 bases). Trimming removed 3 bases at V and 3 bases at J, with 11 bases between. The length of the CDR3 is 14 residues. The germline V gene encodes CDR1 SEHNR and CDR2 FQNEAQ (reference sequence). CDR3 region: CASSFYWGDTEAFF. The CDR3 DNA sequence: TGTGCCAGCAGCTTTTATTGGGGGGACACTGAAGCTTTCTTT. The full variable domain, in which reference TRBV7-9 and TRBJ1-1 provide the parts outside the CDR3, is DTGVSQNPRHKITKRGQNVTFRCDPISEHNRLYWYRQTLGQGPEFLTYFQNEAQLEKSRLLSDRFSAERPKGSFSTLEIQRTEQGDSAMYLCASSFYWGDTEAFFGQGTRLTVV.

The J gene is TRBJ2-7, the V gene TRBV6-6, with TRBD1 matching 7 bases. This CDR3 has 13 residues. Trimming removed 2 bases from V and 3 bases from J; junction bases left unmatched: 1. Germline V gene sequence: CDR1 MNHNY, CDR2 SVGAGI (reference sequence). The DNA for the CDR3 is TGTGCCAGCAGTTACGGGACAGTCTACGAGCAGTACTTC. Protein: CASSYGTVYEQYF.

Concerning this clone itself: Sequence at one end of the junction differs from germline and may be a read error. The rearrangement joins TRBV30 to TRBJ1-2; the match to TRBD1 covers 8 bases. CDR3 length: 11 residues. CDR1 GTSNPN and CDR2 SVGIG come from the germline V gene (reference sequence). Here the CDR3 DNA reads TGTGCCTGGGGAAACACAGGGGGTTGGGGATTC. As protein: CAWGNTGGWGF. Drawing the rest from reference TRBV30 and TRBJ1-2, the complete variable domain is SQTIHQWPATLVQPVGSPLSLECTVEGTSNPNLYWYRQAAGRGLQLLFYSVGIGQISSEVPQNLSASRPQDRQFILSSKKLLLSDSGFYLCAWGNTGGWGFGSGTRLTVV.